This T cell receptor beta chain was captured by sequencing in a study of T-cell reconstitution after alpha-beta-depleted transplantation in children (dated by TCRdb to 2016 to 2018). For context, the study as a whole: Using TCR repertoire profiling, the study followed T-cell immune reconstitution in a quantitative way in children after TCRalphabeta/CD19-depleted allogeneic hematopoietic cell transplantation.

The CDR3 numbers 14 residues from cysteine through phenylalanine. CDR3 DNA only is kept here, 42 bases in frame from base 1. The CDR1 and CDR2 encoded by the germline V gene are SGHRS and YFSETQ. The V end loses 4 bases and the J end loses 3 bases, and a stretch of 12 bases separates them. This clonotype was seen repeatedly, ten times or more. The clone's antigen remains unknown. There are no base qualities to consult, and no much larger clone falls within one base. Library prep was done by PCR. The sequencing machine was an Illumina HiSeq 2500. TCR library preparation used molecular barcoding, with unique molecular identifiers applied to normalize quantification of the TCRbeta repertoire. The public reads were run again by TCRdb, first through fastp at Q25 and then through MiXCR, and only productive beta chains were kept. Each entry is one CDR3 protein sequence, shown with its most common DNA and genes. The sample table shows 190,000 or so distinct CDR3 sequences, and about 6.3% are seen once. Clones ranked in the top ten supply more than 2.5% of the sample.

The sequence was collected from a human donor who donated a stem cell graft to a child with Wiskott-Aldrich syndrome. Sequenced here: PBMCs from the stem cell graft donor, sampled from the stem cell graft. The rearranged chain carries TRBV5-1 and TRBJ2-3, with TRBD2 as a weak D call on 5 bases. The CDR3 here reads CASSDTRGTDTQYF. The DNA sequence follows: TGCGCCAGCAGCGACACACGGGGAACAGATACGCAGTATTTT.